This T cell receptor beta chain was found in a study of cytomegalovirus exposure and HLA in healthy donors. This clone was detected only once. The CDR3 has 16 amino acids. Germline V gene data show CDR1 as SGHRS and CDR2 as YFSETQ. V shed 2 bases and J 1 base; nucleotides not matched to a gene: 4. Primers: 60 Vbeta forward and 13 Jbeta reverse. This table comes from immunoSEQ multiplex PCR, and its TCRdb copy is limited to in-frame clones, with some not included. The sample shows about 160,000 clones, about three quarters of them seen only once. This receptor was identified in a woman aged 25 to 39 in good health and CMV-seronegative. Material for sequencing was PBMCs. J is TRBJ2-2 and V is TRBV5-1; TRBD2 matches at 8 bases. The CDR3 DNA sequence: TGCGCCAGCAGCTTTTGGCGGGGGGTGAACACCGGGGAGCTGTTTTTT. Its protein product is CASSFWRGVNTGELFF.